The rows below give T cell receptor beta chains drawn from one sample of a study of cytomegalovirus exposure and HLA in healthy donors. Data came from immunoSEQ multiplex PCR; TCRdb stores just in-frame clones and leaves some out. The profile shows about 210,000 clones, roughly 85% of them singletons. The sample taken for sequencing was PBMCs. Receptors originate from a male donor in good health and CMV-seronegative. CDR3s include the opening cysteine and the closing phenylalanine or tryptophan. D genes are given only for firm matches.

J gene | D gene | V gene | CDR3 DNA | CDR3 protein
TRBJ1-6 | NA | TRBV7-2 | TGTGCCAGCAGCTTTCGGGACACGCGCTATAATTCACCCCTCCACTTT | CASSFRDTRYNSPLHF
TRBJ2-7 | TRBD2 | TRBV6-6 | TGTGCCAGCAGAGAGCGGGGCCTCTCCTACGAGCAGTACTTC | CASRERGLSYEQYF
TRBJ2-7 | TRBD2 | TRBV7-8 | TGTGCCAGCAGAAAGACTAGCGCCTCCTACGAGCAGTACTTC | CASRKTSASYEQYF
TRBJ2-7 | TRBD1 | TRBV5-1 | TGCGCCAGCAGCGCAAGGGACAGGGTAACCTACGAGCAGTACTTC | CASSARDRVTYEQYF
TRBJ1-1 | TRBD1 | TRBV5-6 | TGTGCCAGCAGCCTCGGGACAGCCACTGAAGCTTTCTTT | CASSLGTATEAFF
TRBJ2-7 | TRBD1 | TRBV2 | TGTGCCAGCAGTGTTTCCTCCGGGACAGGGTTCGACGAGCAGTACTTC | CASSVSSGTGFDEQYF
TRBJ1-1 | NA | TRBV5-4 | TGTGCCAGCAGCCGATACAGGGAGTTGAACACTGAAGCTTTCTTT | CASSRYRELNTEAFF
TRBJ1-2 | NA | TRBV25-1 | TGTGCCAGCAGTGACAGATTCTATGGCTACACCTTC | CASSDRFYGYTF
TRBJ1-2 | NA | TRBV7-2 | TGTGCCAGCAGCCTTACGGGGGGGCTAAGGAATGGCTACACCTTC | CASSLTGGLRNGYTF
TRBJ1-1 | NA | TRBV4-3 | TGCGCCAGCAGCCAAGATGGGGCAGGGAACACTGAAGCTTTCTTT | CASSQDGAGNTEAFF
TRBJ1-2 | TRBD1 | TRBV7-3 | TGTGCCAGCAGCCCTGAGGGGGCAGGAAATACCGATGGCTACACCTTC | CASSPEGAGNTDGYTF